The next 25 T cell receptor beta chains were all read from a single sample in a study of post-analysis software for immune sequencing data. Unique molecular identifiers were carried by the TCR beta cDNA libraries. In TCRdb, the PCR reads were re-called with MiXCR into one record per CDR3 protein. The repertoire holds approximately 440,000 distinct CDR3 sequences, with around 40% as singletons. Study observations and caveats: TRBV5-6, TRBV5-1 and TRBV20-1 were among about 5 TRBV segments more frequent in patients than controls.

No antigen has been assigned to these receptors. Sequencing input: blood. The receptor source for this set is a girl under 18 with multiple sclerosis.

Of note for this clonotype: Its ends do not fully match the called genes, so a read error is possible. The V and J genes are TRBV29-1 and TRBJ2-3; D is undetermined. CDR3 length: 13 residues. Looked up from germline, CDR1 is SQVTM and CDR2 is ANQGSEA. CDR3 residues: CSVHSRFTDAQYF. CDR3 sequence (DNA): TGCAGCGTGCATAGCAGATTCACAGATGCGCAGTATTTT.

The sample holds a few counts of this clonotype. CDR3 bases: TGTGCCAGCAGCTTCGGCAGGGATTCTAACTATGGCTACACCTTC. It specifies CASSFGRDSNYGYTF. The chain couples TRBV7-9 to TRBJ1-2; D is possibly TRBD1 (5 bases). The germline V and J ends were trimmed by 3 bases and 0 bases, with 11 bases remaining between them. The CDR3 runs 15 residues. Germline assignment: CDR1 SEHNR and CDR2 FQNEAQ (reference sequence). Looking up the rest from reference TRBV7-9 and TRBJ1-2 gives the full variable domain: DTGVSQNPRHKITKRGQNVTFRCDPISEHNRLYWYRQTLGQGPEFLTYFQNEAQLEKSRLLSDRFSAERPKGSFSTLEIQRTEQGDSAMYLCASSFGRDSNYGYTFGSGTRLTVV.

V is TRBV28 and J is TRBJ1-6; 8 bases fit TRBD1. Per the germline V gene, CDR1 is MDHEN and CDR2 is SYDVKM. The V gene end was trimmed by 6 bases and the J gene end by 7 bases; junction bases not matched to a gene: 17. This CDR3 spans 18 amino acids. CDR3 nucleotide sequence: TGTGCCAGCAGCACCTTCCTCCGGGACAGGATTCCGAATTCACCCCTCCACTTT. Protein sequence: CASSTFLRDRIPNSPLHF.

The rearrangement joins TRBV7-9 to TRBJ2-5, with 9 bases aligning to TRBD2. The DNA end is a closer match to TRBJ2-7, so the J assignment may be wrong. The CDR3 is 15 amino acids. The V gene's germline CDR1 is SEHNR and CDR2 FQNEAQ (reference sequence). The CDR3 nucleotides read TGTGCCAGCAGAGAAAGGGCGGGAGGGCCCCACGAGCAGTACTTC. Translation gives CASRERAGGPHEQYF.

The rearrangement uses TRBV12-3 or TRBV12-4 and TRBJ2-1; D unclear. The tail of the sequence fits TRBJ2-7 better, so the J call may be wrong. CDR3 length equals 12 residues. CDR3 in DNA: TGTGCCAGCAGCCTTACGAGATTCGAGCAGTACTTC. It yields the protein CASSLTRFEQYF.

The genes are TRBV20-1 and TRBJ1-2; a weak D match, TRBD1 (5 bases). The germline V gene has CDR1 DFQATT and CDR2 SNEGSKA (reference sequence). The CDR3 runs 17 residues. V lost 2 bases, J lost 0 bases, and 19 bases lay in between. CDR3 sequence (DNA): TGCAGTGCTAGATTCTGGGACGGGGGACGAGCTAACTATGGCTACACCTTC. It translates to CSARFWDGGRANYGYTF.

This clonotype has a handful of counts. V is TRBV28 and J is TRBJ2-1; unclear D gene. Looked up from germline, CDR1 is MDHEN and CDR2 is SYDVKM. V was trimmed by 4 bases and J by 10 bases, leaving 11 bases between them. The CDR3 runs 12 residues. The CDR3 region has the DNA TGTGCCAGCAGTTCCTTACGAGAAGAGCAGTTCTTC. It codes for CASSSLREEQFF.

There are a few counts of this clonotype. The rearrangement uses TRBV12-3 or TRBV12-4 and TRBJ2-7; D is uncertain. This CDR3 is built from 15 residues. Trimming removed 0 bases at V and 0 bases at J, with 9 bases between. In nucleotides, the CDR3 is TGTGCCAGCAGTTTAGCCGGCCCAAGCTCCTACGAGCAGTACTTC. This translates into CASSLAGPSSYEQYF.

The J gene is TRBJ2-1, the V gene TRBV7-2, with 13 nucleotides matching TRBD2. The V gene end was trimmed by 5 bases and the J gene end by 6 bases; junction bases not matched to a gene: 10. The CDR3 runs to 17 residues. Germline V CDR1 and CDR2: SGHTA, FQGNSA. The DNA of the CDR3 is TGTGCCAGCAGCGACGTTGGGACTAGCGGGATTTTCAATGAGCAGTTCTTC. It specifies CASSDVGTSGIFNEQFF. The complete variable domain, with remaining parts taken from reference TRBV7-2 and TRBJ2-1, reads GAGVSQSPSNKVTEKGKDVELRCDPISGHTALYWYRQSLGQGLEFLIYFQGNSAPDKSGLPSDRFSAERTGGSVSTLTIQRTQQEDSAVYLCASSDVGTSGIFNEQFFGPGTRLTVL.

This clonotype was counted a few times. The chain links TRBV6-2 or TRBV6-3 to TRBJ2-1; D tentatively reads TRBD1 or TRBD2 (5 bases each). Per germline, CDR1 MNHEY and CDR2 SVGEGT. The CDR3 is 13 residues long. V was clipped by 0 bases and J by 7 bases, with 7 bases between them. CDR3 residues: CASSYSRGNEQFF. The CDR3, as DNA: TGTGCCAGCAGTTACTCGAGGGGAAATGAGCAGTTCTTC.

The V and J genes are TRBV5-1 and TRBJ2-3; 12 bases fit TRBD2. The CDR3 runs 17 residues. CDR1 and CDR2 (germline): SGHRS, YFSETQ. V lost 4 bases to trimming and J lost 1 base; unmatched junction nucleotides: 7. Here the CDR3 reads CASSRLAGDSGTDTQYF. The CDR3 bases are TGCGCCAGCAGCCGACTAGCGGGAGATTCGGGCACAGATACGCAGTATTTT. Full variable domain (rest looked up from reference TRBV5-1 and TRBJ2-3): KAGVTQTPRYLIKTRGQQVTLSCSPISGHRSVSWYQQTPGQGLQFLFEYFSETQRNKGNFPGRFSGRQFSNSRSEMNVSTLELGDSALYLCASSRLAGDSGTDTQYFGPGTRLTVL.

This clonotype appeared a few times. This chain uses TRBV14 with TRBJ2-7; D perhaps matches TRBD2 (6 bases). The CDR3 sequence is 13 residues long. From germline, CDR1 is SGHDN and CDR2 FVKESK. The V and J ends lost 5 bases and 5 bases respectively, with 13 bases between them. CDR3 residues: CASSVNWRDEQYF. The CDR3 coding sequence is TGTGCCAGCAGCGTGAACTGGAGGGACGAGCAGTACTTC.

The rearrangement links TRBV2 to TRBJ2-5; the D gene could be TRBD1 or TRBD2 (5 bases each). TRBJ2-7 explains the end of the DNA better; the J call may be wrong. The CDR3 consists of 18 residues. The germline V gene has CDR1 SNHLY and CDR2 FYNNEI. Written as DNA, the CDR3 is TGTGCCAGCAGTGATAATCTCCGTCCCGGGACCCCTAAATACGAGCAGTACTTC. Translated, it gives CASSDNLRPGTPKYEQYF.

This clonotype showed up just a few times. The chain has TRBV4-1 and TRBJ2-1; 7 bases map to TRBD1. The CDR3 contains 16 residues. The trim removed 2 bases at V and 7 bases at J, leaving 11 bases unmatched. The germline V gene has CDR1 MGHRA and CDR2 YSYEKL. CDR3 bases: TGCGCCAGCAGCCAACCCGACAGGGACCGTAAAAATGAGCAGTTCTTC. Translation gives CASSQPDRDRKNEQFF.

The V gene is TRBV28, the J gene TRBJ2-1; D might be TRBD2 (5 bases). The V gene lost 7 bases and the J gene lost 9 bases, with 16 bases spanning the gap. This CDR3 spans 13 amino acids. Germline loops: CDR1 MDHEN, CDR2 SYDVKM. CDR3 in DNA: TGTGCCAGCACCCTAGCTATGGTTGGTGAGCAGTTCTTC. It codes for CASTLAMVGEQFF.

Only a few counts were recorded for this clonotype. This chain connects TRBV7-9 to TRBJ1-1, with a weak D call TRBD1 (5 bases). This CDR3 has 15 amino acids. The germline V gene encodes CDR1 SEHNR and CDR2 FQNEAQ (reference sequence). Trimming removed 5 bases at V and 5 bases at J, with 18 bases between. The CDR3 here is CASSPQGGKRTEAFF. The CDR3 bases are TGTGCCAGCAGCCCCCAGGGTGGGAAGAGGACTGAAGCTTTCTTT.

The rearrangement links TRBV7-2 to TRBJ2-1, with 12 bases lining up with TRBD2. The CDR3 loop spans 18 amino acids. Trimming cost V 8 bases and J 6 bases; bases outside gene matches: 17. Germline V lookup: CDR1 SGHTA, CDR2 FQGNSA. For the CDR3, the DNA is TGTGCCAGCTCCTACGGACTAGCGGGACGCCTTCCCCTCAATGAGCAGTTCTTC. Protein: CASSYGLAGRLPLNEQFF.

The chain links TRBV6-2 or TRBV6-3 to TRBJ1-1; D ambiguous. The V end lost 6 bases, the J end lost 1 base, and 18 bases lay between the germline ends. Germline CDR1 reads MNHEY; CDR2 reads SVGEGT. The CDR3 totals 16 residues. In DNA, the CDR3 is TGTGCCAGCAGCCAGGACGCAGTGGGGAGGAACACTGAAGCTTTCTTT. It yields the protein CASSQDAVGRNTEAFF.

The chain joins TRBV10-3 to TRBJ2-1, with a tentative D call TRBD2 (5 bases). The ends were cut back, 6 bases at V and 7 bases at J, with 28 bases in the middle. The CDR3 spans 18 residues. The germline V gene encodes CDR1 ENHRY and CDR2 SYGVKD. CDR3 nucleotides: TGTGCCATCAGCGGCGGCGAGCTCGACTTAGCGTTGGGGAATGAGCAGTTCTTC. Protein product: CAISGGELDLALGNEQFF.

The chain uses TRBV9 and TRBJ2-3; the match to TRBD2 covers 7 bases. The germline V gene encodes CDR1 SGDLS and CDR2 YYNGEE. V lost 3 bases to trimming and J lost 2 bases; unmatched junction nucleotides: 9. This CDR3 spans 16 amino acids. CDR3 sequence (DNA): TGTGCCAGCAGCGCGGGGGTGCGGGAGCACACAGATACGCAGTATTTT. This translates into CASSAGVREHTDTQYF.

This clonotype was observed a few times. The V and J genes are TRBV6-5 and TRBJ2-7; maybe TRBD1 (6 bases). Trimming removed 8 bases from V and 1 base from J, with 9 bases in between. The germline CDR1 and CDR2 sequences are MNHEY and SVGAGI. This CDR3 has 12 residues. CDR3 sequence: CASQGTSYEQYF. The CDR3 DNA is TGTGCCAGCCAGGGGACATCCTACGAGCAGTACTTC.

This clonotype was seen only a few times. The chain joins TRBV12-3 or TRBV12-4 to TRBJ2-3, with D uncertain. This CDR3 spans 11 amino acids. V dropped 4 bases and J dropped 5 bases, with 4 bases sitting between them. The CDR3 DNA reads TGTGCCAGCAGTTCCGGAGATACGCAGTATTTT. Its protein is CASSSGDTQYF.

This chain links TRBV28 with TRBJ2-5, with 7 bases lining up with TRBD1. This CDR3 is 12 amino acids long. The V gene's germline CDR1 is MDHEN and CDR2 SYDVKM. Unmatched junction bases numbered 0, after V lost 5 bases and J lost 3 bases. The CDR3 DNA is TGTGCCAGCAGTCAGGGGGAAGAGACCCAGTACTTC. This sequence encodes CASSQGEETQYF.

This clonotype was counted once. This rearrangement joins TRBV7-9 to TRBJ1-2, with no clear D. The length of the CDR3 is 13 residues. Germline V gives CDR1 SEHNR, CDR2 FQNEAQ (reference sequence). Trimming pared 5 bases from V and 8 bases from J, leaving 15 bases between. The CDR3: CASSPEPSAGYTF. Written as DNA, the CDR3 is TGTGCCAGCAGCCCTGAACCAAGCGCGGGCTACACCTTC. Full variable domain (rest looked up from reference TRBV7-9 and TRBJ1-2): DTGVSQNPRHKITKRGQNVTFRCDPISEHNRLYWYRQTLGQGPEFLTYFQNEAQLEKSRLLSDRFSAERPKGSFSTLEIQRTEQGDSAMYLCASSPEPSAGYTFGSGTRLTVV.

This clonotype showed up just a few times. This rearrangement joins TRBV27 to TRBJ2-7; 9 bases line up with TRBD1. Trimming cost V 5 bases and J 6 bases; bases outside gene matches: 8. CDR3 length: 14 residues. CDR1 MNHEY and CDR2 SMNVEV come from the germline V gene (reference sequence). The CDR3 nucleotides are TGTGCCAGCAGTCTCGGGACAGGGCTTGCCGAGCAGTACTTC. Translating gives CASSLGTGLAEQYF.